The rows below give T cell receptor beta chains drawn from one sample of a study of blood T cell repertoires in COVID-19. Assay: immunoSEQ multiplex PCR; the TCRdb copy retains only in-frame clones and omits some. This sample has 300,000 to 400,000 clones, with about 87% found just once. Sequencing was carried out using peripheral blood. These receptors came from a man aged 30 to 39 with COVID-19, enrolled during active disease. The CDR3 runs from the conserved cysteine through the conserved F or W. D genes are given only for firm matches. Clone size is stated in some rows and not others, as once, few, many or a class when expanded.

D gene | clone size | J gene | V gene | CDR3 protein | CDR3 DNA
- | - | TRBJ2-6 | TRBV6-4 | CASSDSGGLGSGANVLTF | TGTGCCAGCAGTGACTCTGGAGGGTTAGGCTCTGGGGCCAACGTCCTGACTTTC
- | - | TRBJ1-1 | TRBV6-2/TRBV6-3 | CASSYGFRAGETEAFF | TGTGCCAGCAGTTACGGTTTTCGGGCAGGGGAAACTGAAGCTTTCTTT
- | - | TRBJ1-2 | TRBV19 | CASSIEGGMDGYTF | TGTGCCAGTAGTATCGAGGGCGGGATGGATGGCTACACCTTC
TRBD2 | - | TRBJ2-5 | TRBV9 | CASSFSAGDTQETQYF | TGTGCCAGCAGCTTCTCAGCGGGAGACACCCAAGAGACCCAGTACTTC
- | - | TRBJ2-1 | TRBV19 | CASSIRGINEQFF | TGTGCCAGTAGTATAAGGGGCATCAATGAGCAGTTCTTC
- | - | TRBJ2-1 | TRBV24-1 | CATSSQGKQFF | TGTGCCACCAGTAGTCAGGGAAAGCAGTTCTTC
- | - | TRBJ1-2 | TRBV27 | CASSLSAGTYGYTF | TGTGCCAGCAGTTTATCTGCAGGAACCTATGGCTACACCTTC
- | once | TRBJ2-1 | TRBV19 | CASSLGAQANEQFF | TGTGCCAGTAGTCTGGGGGCCCAGGCCAATGAGCAGTTCTTC
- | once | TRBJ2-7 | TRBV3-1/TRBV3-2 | CASSRQGPEQYF | TGTGCCAGCAGCCGGCAGGGTCCCGAGCAGTACTTC
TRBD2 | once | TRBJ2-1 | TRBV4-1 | CASTLQREGHNEQFF | TGCGCCAGCACCTTACAGCGGGAGGGGCACAATGAGCAGTTCTTC
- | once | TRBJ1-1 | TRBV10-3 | CAISENPAGNTEAFF | TGTGCCATCAGTGAAAATCCGGCAGGGAACACTGAAGCTTTCTTT
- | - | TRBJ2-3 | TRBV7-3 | CASSPGFLTDTQYF | TGTGCCAGCAGCCCGGGATTCCTCACAGATACGCAGTATTTT
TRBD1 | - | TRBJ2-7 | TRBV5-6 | CASSSPDRAKPYEQYF | TGTGCCAGCAGCTCTCCCGACAGGGCGAAACCCTACGAGCAGTACTTC
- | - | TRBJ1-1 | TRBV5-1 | CASSLERGNTEAFF | TGCGCCAGCAGCTTGGAACGGGGGAACACTGAAGCTTTCTTT
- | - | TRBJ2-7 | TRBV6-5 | CASRRQLYEQYF | TGTGCCAGCAGGAGACAGCTGTACGAGCAGTACTTC
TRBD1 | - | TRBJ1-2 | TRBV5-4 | CASSLGGFGDRERYGYTF | TGTGCCAGCAGCTTGGGGGGGTTCGGGGACAGGGAAAGGTATGGCTACACCTTC
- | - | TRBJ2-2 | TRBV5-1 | CASSLALQLNTGELFF | TGCGCCAGCAGCTTGGCCCTACAGCTCAACACCGGGGAGCTGTTTTTT
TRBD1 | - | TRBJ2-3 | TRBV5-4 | CASSSSGQGGDTQYF | TGTGCCAGCAGCTCCTCGGGACAGGGAGGGGATACGCAGTATTTT
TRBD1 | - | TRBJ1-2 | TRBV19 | CASSTPGQGAYGYTF | TGTGCCAGTAGTACACCGGGACAGGGGGCCTATGGCTACACCTTC
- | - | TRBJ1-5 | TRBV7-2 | CASSLVWQGGQPQHF | TGTGCCAGCAGCTTAGTGTGGCAGGGCGGTCAGCCCCAGCATTTT
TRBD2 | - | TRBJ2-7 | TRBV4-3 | CASSQGRGSAYEQYF | TGCGCCAGCAGCCAGGGGAGGGGTAGCGCCTACGAGCAGTACTTC
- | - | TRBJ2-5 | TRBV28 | CASSSRLGETQYF | TGTGCCAGCAGTTCTAGGCTAGGAGAGACCCAGTACTTC
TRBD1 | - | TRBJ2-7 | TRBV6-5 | CASSYSMGQVSNEQYF | TGTGCCAGCAGTTACTCAATGGGACAGGTTTCCAACGAGCAGTACTTC
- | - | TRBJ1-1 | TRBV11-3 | CASSSPGDTEAFF | TGTGCCAGCAGCTCCCCAGGGGACACTGAAGCTTTCTTT
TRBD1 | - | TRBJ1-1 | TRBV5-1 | CASSLVGGQPNTEAFF | TGCGCCAGCAGCTTGGTAGGGGGACAGCCAAACACTGAAGCTTTCTTT
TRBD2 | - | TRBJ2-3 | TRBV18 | CASSTGLALADTQYF | TGTGCCAGCTCAACGGGACTAGCGCTAGCAGATACGCAGTATTTT
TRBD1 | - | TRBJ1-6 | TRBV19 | CASRGAEAYNSPLHF | TGTGCCTCCAGGGGGGCAGAGGCCTATAATTCACCCCTCCACTTT
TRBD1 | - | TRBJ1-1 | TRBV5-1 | CASWPPGQGNTEAFF | TGCGCCAGCTGGCCCCCGGGACAGGGGAATACTGAAGCTTTCTTT
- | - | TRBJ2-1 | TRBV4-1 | CASSQDSRFTYNEQFF | TGCGCCAGCAGCCAAGATAGCCGGTTCACCTACAATGAGCAGTTCTTC
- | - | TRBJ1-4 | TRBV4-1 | CASSQWTAGNEKLFF | TGCGCCAGCAGCCAGTGGACAGCCGGGAACGAAAAACTGTTTTTT
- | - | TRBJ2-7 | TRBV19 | CASSSGRSYEQYF | TGTGCCAGTAGTTCAGGGAGGTCCTACGAGCAGTACTTC
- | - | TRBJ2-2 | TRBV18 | CASSTRTGELFF | TGTGCCAGCTCCACGCGGACCGGGGAGCTGTTTTTT
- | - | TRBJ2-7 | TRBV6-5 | CASSLGGVQQYF | TGTGCCAGCTCATTGGGTGGAGTCCAGCAGTACTTC
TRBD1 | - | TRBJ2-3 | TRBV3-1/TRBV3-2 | CASSRGQGPTDTQYF | TGTGCCAGCAGCCGAGGACAGGGGCCCACAGATACGCAGTATTTT
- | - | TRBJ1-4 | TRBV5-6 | CASSDRDTYSLFF | TGTGCCAGCAGCGACCGGGACACCTATAGTCTGTTTTTT
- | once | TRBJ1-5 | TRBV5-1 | CASAQGERQPQHF | TGCGCCAGCGCCCAGGGTGAACGCCAGCCCCAGCATTTT
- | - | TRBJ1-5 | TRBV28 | CASRRSGEPQHF | TGTGCCTCCCGACGGTCGGGAGAGCCCCAGCATTTT
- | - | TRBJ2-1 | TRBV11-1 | CASSLYTAPGNEQFF | TGTGCCAGCAGCTTATATACAGCACCTGGGAATGAGCAGTTCTTC
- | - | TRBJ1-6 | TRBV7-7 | CASSLGQPNSPLHF | TGTGCCAGCAGCTTAGGACAGCCTAATTCACCCCTCCACTTT
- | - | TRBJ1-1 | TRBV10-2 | CASSESRGTEAFF | TGCGCCAGCAGTGAGTCTCGGGGGACTGAAGCTTTCTTT
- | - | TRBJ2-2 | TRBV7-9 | CASSPFNTGELFF | TGTGCCAGCAGCCCTTTTAACACCGGGGAGCTGTTTTTT
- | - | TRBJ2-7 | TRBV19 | CASTETPGHPTYEQYF | TGTGCCAGTACCGAGACCCCGGGACACCCGACCTACGAGCAGTACTTC
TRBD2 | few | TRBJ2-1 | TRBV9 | CASSPPAPSGYNEQFF | TGTGCCAGCAGCCCTCCCGCCCCTAGCGGTTACAATGAGCAGTTCTTC
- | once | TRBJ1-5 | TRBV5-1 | CASSLDRAGQPQHF | TGCGCCAGCAGCTTGGACAGGGCTGGTCAGCCCCAGCATTTT
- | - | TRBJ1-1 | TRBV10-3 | CAIRGGEEAFF | TGTGCCATCAGGGGGGGGGAGGAAGCTTTCTTT
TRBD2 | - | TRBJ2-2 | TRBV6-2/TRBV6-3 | CASSPPGGGTGELFF | TGTGCCAGCAGCCCCCCGGGGGGGGGAACCGGGGAGCTGTTTTTT
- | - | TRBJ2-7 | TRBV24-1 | CATSDGATYEQYF | TGTGCCACCAGTGATGGGGCCACCTACGAGCAGTACTTC
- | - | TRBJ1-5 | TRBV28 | CASSPWGGRSNQPQHF | TGTGCCAGCAGTCCTTGGGGGGGAAGGAGCAATCAGCCCCAGCATTTT
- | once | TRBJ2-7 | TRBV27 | CASTPGPRSYEQYF | TGTGCCAGCACTCCAGGGCCGCGCTCCTACGAGCAGTACTTC
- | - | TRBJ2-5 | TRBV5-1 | CASSLASPSQETQYF | TGCGCCAGCAGCTTGGCCTCGCCGAGCCAAGAGACCCAGTACTTC
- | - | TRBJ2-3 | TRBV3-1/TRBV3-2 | CASSQGSQTTDTQYF | TGTGCCAGCAGCCAAGGGAGTCAGACCACAGATACGCAGTATTTT
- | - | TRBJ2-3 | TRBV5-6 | CASSKQGTDTQYF | TGTGCCAGCAGTAAACAGGGTACAGATACGCAGTATTTT
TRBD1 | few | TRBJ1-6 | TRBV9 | CASSRPGQGSYNSPLHF | TGTGCCAGCAGTCGTCCGGGACAGGGCTCCTATAATTCACCCCTCCACTTT
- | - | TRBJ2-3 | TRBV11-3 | CASSRTADSTDTQYF | TGTGCCAGCAGCCGGACTGCCGATAGCACAGATACGCAGTATTTT
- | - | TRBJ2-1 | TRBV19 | CASSPLNGWEQFF | TGTGCCAGTAGTCCCCTGAACGGGTGGGAGCAGTTCTTC